The 8 T cell receptor beta chains below were found in one sample sequenced in a study of T cell repertoires in cytomegalovirus infection. Each CDR3 protein gets one entry after TCRdb re-called the reads with MiXCR. The sample yields approximately 180,000 distinct CDR3 sequences, roughly 9.8% seen once. Sequenced sample: PBMCs. These receptors all come from a human donor in good health (CMV status not recorded). Some clones in this sample may be carry-over from other donors' samples.

Many counts were recorded for this clonotype. This chain links TRBV29-1 with TRBJ2-7, with 7 bases aligning to TRBD1. V was pared by 5 bases and J by 3 bases, with 4 bases of the junction left unmatched. There are 12 residues in the CDR3. The germline V gene encodes CDR1 SQVTM and CDR2 ANQGSEA. CDR3 nucleotides: TGCAGCGTTCAACAGGGGATCTACGAGCAGTACTTC. Protein product: CSVQQGIYEQYF.

This clonotype was seen a few times. The chain is built from TRBV30 and TRBJ2-7; D is unclear. The CDR3 totals 10 residues. The ends were cut back, 6 bases at V and 9 bases at J, with 12 bases in the middle. The germline V gene encodes CDR1 GTSNPN and CDR2 SVGIG (reference sequence). In nucleotides, the CDR3 is TGTGCCTGTCGTGGGTGTGCGCAGTACTTC. Translating it yields CACRGCAQYF.

This clonotype was found many times. This chain joins TRBV20-1 and TRBJ2-7, with 8 bases fitting TRBD2. Germline-derived CDR1 and CDR2 are DFQATT and SNEGSKA (reference sequence). The length of the CDR3 is 13 residues. Trimming cost V 5 bases and J 5 bases; bases outside gene matches: 8. CDR3 loop: CSAPGSGRHEQYF. The CDR3 DNA reads as TGCAGTGCTCCCGGAAGCGGGAGACACGAGCAGTACTTC.

The table lists this clonotype with a few counts. This sequence joins TRBV20-1 and TRBJ1-5; D may be TRBD1 (6 bases). Trimming took off 5 bases at V and 2 bases at J, with 19 bases between the two ends. CDR1 and CDR2 from the germline V gene are DFQATT and SNEGSKA (reference sequence). The length of the CDR3 is 16 residues. For the CDR3, the DNA is TGCAGTGCTGGCCCCGGGGGGGGCGGGGGCAATCAGCCCCAGCATTTT. It encodes CSAGPGGGGGNQPQHF.

This chain links TRBV29-1 with TRBJ1-5; tentative D call: TRBD1 (5 bases). V lost 7 bases and J 5 bases, leaving 15 bases between the germline ends. Germline lookup yields CDR1 SQVTM and CDR2 ANQGSEA. The CDR3 extends over 13 amino acids. The CDR3: CSARWGIDQPQHF. DNA of the CDR3: TGCAGCGCCAGATGGGGCATAGATCAGCCCCAGCATTTT.

V gene TRBV5-1 combines with J gene TRBJ2-5; 9 positions agree with TRBD1. Germline values: CDR1 SGHRS, CDR2 YFSETQ. After removal of 4 bases from V and 4 bases from J, the junction contained 5 bases not matched to a gene. The CDR3 covers 14 residues. The CDR3 sequence is CASSTGQGSETQYF. The CDR3 DNA follows: TGCGCCAGCAGCACCGGACAGGGGTCAGAGACCCAGTACTTC.

This chain uses TRBV7-9 with TRBJ1-1; TRBD1 agrees at 7 bases. V was clipped by 4 bases and J by 1 base; unmatched bases: 6. Germline V gives CDR1 SEHNR, CDR2 FQNEAQ (reference sequence). The length of the CDR3 is 15 residues. The CDR3 nucleotides read TGTGCCAGCAGCTCTTCGACAGGGCGGAACACTGAAGCTTTCTTT. Translating gives CASSSSTGRNTEAFF.

The chain combines TRBV12-3 or TRBV12-4 with TRBJ1-2; D remains ambiguous. The CDR3 runs 12 residues. The germline V and J ends were trimmed by 5 bases and 4 bases, with 8 bases remaining between them. The CDR3 DNA is TGTGCCAGCAGTCGGAACCTCTATGGCTACACCTTC. Translating it yields CASSRNLYGYTF.